The present T cell receptor (beta chain) was sequenced within a study of B cell selection in AIRE deficiency. The J segment lost 4 bases and the V segment lost 3 bases, leaving 6 bases of the junction unmatched. Germline-derived CDR1 and CDR2 are LNHDA and SQIVND (reference sequence). This CDR3 is built from 15 residues. Generated by immunoSEQ multiplex PCR, the TCRdb table keeps only in-frame clones and is missing some. The sample gives fewer than 30,000 clones, nearly 98% of which show up once; less than 0.25% is in the top ten. The sorted conventional CD4 T cells were gated as CD4+CD127+. The chain joins TRBV19 to TRBJ2-7; 10 bases line up with TRBD1. This receptor was identified in a human donor with AIRE deficiency. Sequenced: conventional CD4+ T cells sorted from PBMCs. The CDR3 region is CASSIEGTGVYEQYF. The CDR3, as DNA: TGTGCCAGTAGTATCGAAGGGACAGGGGTTTACGAGCAGTACTTC.